This T cell receptor (beta chain) derives from a study of PD-1 blockade in classical Hodgkin lymphoma. Study findings and constraints: At baseline, newly diagnosed patients reportedly showed less TCR diversity than healthy donors. Those starting nivolumab under 1 year post-ASCT were excluded. Newly diagnosed patients and complete responders had comparable diversity at baseline.

This clone has just a few counts. The target antigen is unknown. Time point described: cycle 4 day 1 (C4D1), after five to seven weeks of nivolumab. Each of the patients experienced relapse following autologous stem cell transplantation, and their brentuximab vedotin exposure differed. From thawed PBMCs, CD8+ T cells were isolated by magnetic negative selection. Best responses included complete response and partial response; otherwise, the best response was progressive disease. Using immunoSEQ multiplex PCR, the repertoire was profiled, and TCRdb retains in-frame clones only, with some absent. This table holds 2,500 to 3,000 clones, about 70% found once. The CDR3 is 13 residues long. The germline V gene has CDR1 SGDLS and CDR2 YYNGEE. Trimming cost V 8 bases and J 0 bases; bases outside gene matches: 5.

This TCR came from a human donor with classical Hodgkin lymphoma. The specimen comprised CD8+ T cells from blood, sampled before the fourth cycle of nivolumab. The V and J genes are TRBV9 and TRBJ2-7; 7 positions match TRBD1. The CDR3 DNA follows: TGTGCCAGTTCATGGGACAGCTCCTACGAGCAGTACTTC. Translated: CASSWDSSYEQYF.